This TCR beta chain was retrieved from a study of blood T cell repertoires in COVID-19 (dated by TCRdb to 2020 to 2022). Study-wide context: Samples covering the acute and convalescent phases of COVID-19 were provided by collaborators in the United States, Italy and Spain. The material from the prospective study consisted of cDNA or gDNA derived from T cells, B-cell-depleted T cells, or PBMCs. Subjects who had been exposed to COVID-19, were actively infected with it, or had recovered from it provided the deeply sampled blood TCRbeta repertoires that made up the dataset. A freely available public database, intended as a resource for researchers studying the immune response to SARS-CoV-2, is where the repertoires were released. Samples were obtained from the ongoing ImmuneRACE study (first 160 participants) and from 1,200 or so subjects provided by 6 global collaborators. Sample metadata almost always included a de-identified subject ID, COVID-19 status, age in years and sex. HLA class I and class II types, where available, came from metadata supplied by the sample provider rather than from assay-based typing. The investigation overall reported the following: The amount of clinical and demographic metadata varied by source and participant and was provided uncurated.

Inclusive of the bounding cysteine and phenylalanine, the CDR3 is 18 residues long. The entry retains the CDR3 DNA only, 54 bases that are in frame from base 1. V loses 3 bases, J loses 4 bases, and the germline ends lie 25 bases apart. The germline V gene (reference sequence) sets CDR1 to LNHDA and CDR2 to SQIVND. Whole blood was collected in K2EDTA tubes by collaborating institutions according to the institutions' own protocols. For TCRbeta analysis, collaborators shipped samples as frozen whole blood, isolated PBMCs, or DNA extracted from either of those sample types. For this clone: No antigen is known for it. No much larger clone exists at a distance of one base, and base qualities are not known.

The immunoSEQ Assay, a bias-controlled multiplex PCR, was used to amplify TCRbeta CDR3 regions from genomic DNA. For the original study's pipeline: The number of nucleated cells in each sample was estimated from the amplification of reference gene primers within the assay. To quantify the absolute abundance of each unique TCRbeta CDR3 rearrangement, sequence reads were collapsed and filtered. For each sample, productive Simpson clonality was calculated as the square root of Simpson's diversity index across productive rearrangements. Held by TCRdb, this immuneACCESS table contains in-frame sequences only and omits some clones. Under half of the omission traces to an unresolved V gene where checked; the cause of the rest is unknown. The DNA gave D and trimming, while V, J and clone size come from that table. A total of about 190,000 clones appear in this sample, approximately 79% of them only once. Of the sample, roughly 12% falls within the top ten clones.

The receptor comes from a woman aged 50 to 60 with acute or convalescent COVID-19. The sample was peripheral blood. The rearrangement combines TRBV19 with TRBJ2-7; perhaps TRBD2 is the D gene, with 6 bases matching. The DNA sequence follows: TGTGCCAGTAGTATTAAATCTCAAGGGACTCCCGTCCCATACGAGCAGTACTTC. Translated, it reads CASSIKSQGTPVPYEQYF.